This is a list of T cell receptor beta chains from one sample in a study of shared T cell receptors in the human thymus. The assay was immunoSEQ multiplex PCR, and TCRdb's table has in-frame clones only and misses some. This table holds some 700,000 clones, approximately 85% found once. These data are also associated with another study on human thymus T cells.

The source material was thymocytes. The receptor source for this set is a girl under three years old with a congenital heart defect. CDR3s leave out the opening cysteine and the closing phenylalanine or tryptophan.

CDR3 protein | J gene | V gene
ASSFNCESKEDRGSGNTIY | TRBJ1-3 | TRBV27
ASSSLTEKLTEAF | TRBJ1-1 | TRBV7-8
ASSETNRGHTGELF | TRBJ2-2 | TRBV9
ASSYPEPTNTEAF | TRBJ1-1 | TRBV28
SARKTGRN | TRBJ2-7 | TRBV20-1
ASSVAGTANTGELF | TRBJ2-2 | TRBV7-6
ASSMLQRGSNIQY | TRBJ2-4 | TRBV5-4
ASSVGAGADTQY | TRBJ2-3 | TRBV9
ASSSFCGGAGSGNQPQH | TRBJ1-5 | TRBV7-9
ASSLVYAGETQY | TRBJ2-5 | TRBV11-2
ASSTRGLSYNSPLH | TRBJ1-6 | TRBV5-4
ASSATGLGAYNEQF | TRBJ2-1 | TRBV5-1
ASRLSQPTDTQY | TRBJ2-3 | TRBV12-2
ASSLTSGPSYEQY | TRBJ2-7 | TRBV4-1
ASSLKSRSGANVLT | TRBJ2-6 | TRBV13
ASSFRDYTDTQY | TRBJ2-3 | TRBV5-1
ASSSPDQGLAGGSYHNNEQF | TRBJ2-1 | TRBV13
ASSPSGGAPYNEQF | TRBJ2-1 | TRBV14
ASSFPTGLISNQPQH | TRBJ1-5 | TRBV28
SVGREVAF | TRBJ1-1 | TRBV20-1
ASSLPQGPTNTGELF | TRBJ2-2 | TRBV2
ASSLVVSGAIAF | TRBJ1-1 | TRBV11-2
ATSRGGAVHHRDSEAF | TRBJ1-1 | TRBV15
ASSLLQGRGSSAEAF | TRBJ1-1 | TRBV7-6
ASSRTGNEQY | TRBJ2-7 | TRBV7-8
ASTYGQGATNEKLF | TRBJ1-4 | TRBV19
ASSNEDSRATYEQY | TRBJ2-7 | TRBV5-1
ASSTHKLTGTGVYGYT | TRBJ1-2 | TRBV9
ASSFRLWFGHSSGELF | TRBJ2-2 | TRBV28
ASSPPGQGTPPPNTEAF | TRBJ1-1 | TRBV27
ASSIVFGQGATDTQY | TRBJ2-3 | TRBV19
ASSLRGRGTDTQY | TRBJ2-3 | TRBV11-2
ASGSGGYSGNTIY | TRBJ1-3 | TRBV7-9
ASSLARGKNYGYT | TRBJ1-2 | TRBV7-2
ASIFPRDRVAGYT | TRBJ1-2 | TRBV7-2
ATSGQGWGGANVLT | TRBJ2-6 | TRBV15
ASSPTGVTEAF | TRBJ1-1 | TRBV19